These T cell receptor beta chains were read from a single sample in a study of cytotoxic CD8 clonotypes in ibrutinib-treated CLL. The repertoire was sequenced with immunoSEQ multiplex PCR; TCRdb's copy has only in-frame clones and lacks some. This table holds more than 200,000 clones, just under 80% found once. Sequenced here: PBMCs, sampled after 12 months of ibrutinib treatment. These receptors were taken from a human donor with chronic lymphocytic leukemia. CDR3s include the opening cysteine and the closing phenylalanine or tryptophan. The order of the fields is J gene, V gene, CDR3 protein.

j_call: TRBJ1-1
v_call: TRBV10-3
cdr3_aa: CAITTIFSDRLAEAFF

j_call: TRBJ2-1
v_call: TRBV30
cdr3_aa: CAWSYYEQFF

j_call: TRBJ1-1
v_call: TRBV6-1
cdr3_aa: CASRTPGRLVTEAFF

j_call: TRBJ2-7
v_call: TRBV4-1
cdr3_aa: CASSQETGFSYEQYF

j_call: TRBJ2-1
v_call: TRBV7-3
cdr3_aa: CASSFSGRGTLSSYNEQFF

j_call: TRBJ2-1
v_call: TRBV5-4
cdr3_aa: CASSLARTDPNNEQFF

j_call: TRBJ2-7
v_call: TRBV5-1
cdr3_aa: CASSLAYEQYF

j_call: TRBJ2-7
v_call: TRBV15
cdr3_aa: CATSRLASYYDEQYF

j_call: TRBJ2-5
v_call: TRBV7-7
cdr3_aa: CASSLDGETQYF

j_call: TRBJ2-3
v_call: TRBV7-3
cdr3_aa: CASSSSWGDTDTQYF

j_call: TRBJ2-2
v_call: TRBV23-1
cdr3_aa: CASCRVVPNTGELFF

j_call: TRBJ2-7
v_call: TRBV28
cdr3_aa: CASSSNEGAGGFYEQYF

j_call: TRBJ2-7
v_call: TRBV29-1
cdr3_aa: CSVAPGQGRYEQYF

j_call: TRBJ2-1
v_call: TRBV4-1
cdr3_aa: CASSVGGNEQFF

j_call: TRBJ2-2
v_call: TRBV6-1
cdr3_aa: CASSEARGVAGELFF

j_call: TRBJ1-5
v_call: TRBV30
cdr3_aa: CAWSRTRQLRIGTDQPQHF

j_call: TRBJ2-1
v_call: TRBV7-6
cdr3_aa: CASSLADGVNEQFF

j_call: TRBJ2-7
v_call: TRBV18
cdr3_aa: CASSKTAGLGGEQYF

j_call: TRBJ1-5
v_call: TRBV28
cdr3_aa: CASSAGGQPQHF

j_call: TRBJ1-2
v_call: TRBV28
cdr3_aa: CASSQDRGLNGYTF

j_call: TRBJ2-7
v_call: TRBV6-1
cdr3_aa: CASSEAGQGFEQYF

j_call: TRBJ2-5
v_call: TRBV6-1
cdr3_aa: CASMDPGPETQYF

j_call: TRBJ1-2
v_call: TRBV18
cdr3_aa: CASSPGIHDYTF

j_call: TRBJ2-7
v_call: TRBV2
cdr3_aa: CASRGEGREQYF

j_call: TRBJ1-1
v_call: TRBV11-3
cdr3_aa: CASSLVVQGGTEAFF

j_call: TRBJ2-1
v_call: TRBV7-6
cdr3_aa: CASSLPGTPLGEQFF

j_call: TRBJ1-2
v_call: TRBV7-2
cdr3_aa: CASRPTGQGIYGYTF

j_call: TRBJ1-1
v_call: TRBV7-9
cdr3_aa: CASSLARENTEAFF